This entry is about one TCR beta chain. Relative to the germline gene, one junction end is altered; a read error may explain this. The assay was immunoSEQ multiplex PCR, and TCRdb's table has in-frame clones only and misses some. The sample includes about half a million clones, roughly 80% seen only once; the top ten take more than 10%. This specimen belongs to a study of shared clonotypes between healthy human individuals. The receptor was isolated from a woman aged 40 to 50 in good health. Some clones in this sample may be carry-over from other donors' samples. The sample taken for sequencing was PBMCs.

In nucleotides, the CDR3 is TGTGCTAGCAGCTTAGGGCCGGGAGGAGGTGAGACCCAGTACTTC. It yields the protein CASSLGPGGGETQYF. The chain employs TRBV7-7 and TRBJ2-5; 7 nucleotides align to TRBD2. Germline CDR1 and CDR2: SSHAT and FNYEAQ (reference sequence). The CDR3 extends over 15 amino acids. The whole variable domain, filled in from reference TRBV7-7 and TRBJ2-5, reads GAGVSQSPRYKVTKRGQDVTLRCDPISSHATLYWYQQALGQGPEFLTYFNYEAQPDKSGLPSDRFSAERPEGSISTLTIQRTEQRDSAMYRCASSLGPGGGETQYFGPGTRLLVL.